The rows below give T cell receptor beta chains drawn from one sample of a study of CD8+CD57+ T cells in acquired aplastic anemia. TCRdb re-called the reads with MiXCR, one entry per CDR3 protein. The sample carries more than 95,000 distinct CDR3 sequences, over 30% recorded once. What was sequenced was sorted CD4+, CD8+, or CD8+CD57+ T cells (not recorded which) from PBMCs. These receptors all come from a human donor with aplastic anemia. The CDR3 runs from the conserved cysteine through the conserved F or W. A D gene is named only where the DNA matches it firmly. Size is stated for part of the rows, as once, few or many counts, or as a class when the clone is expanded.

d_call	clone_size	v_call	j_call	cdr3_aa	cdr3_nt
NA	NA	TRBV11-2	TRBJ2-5	CASSFPGGALETQYF	TGTGCCAGCAGCTTCCCTGGGGGGGCCTTAGAGACCCAGTACTTC
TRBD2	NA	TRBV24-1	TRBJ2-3	CARGGGSYNEQYF	TGTGCCAGGGGGGGGGGATCCTACAATGAGCAGTATTTT
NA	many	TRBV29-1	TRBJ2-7	CSVEEQSYEQYF	TGCAGCGTTGAAGAACAGTCCTACGAGCAGTACTTC
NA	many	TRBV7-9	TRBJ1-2	CASSHTREVDGYTF	TGTGCCAGCAGCCACACTAGGGAAGTGGATGGCTACACCTTC
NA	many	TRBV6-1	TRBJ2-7	CASTRDTSYEQYF	TGTGCCAGCACCAGGGACACCTCCTACGAGCAGTACTTC
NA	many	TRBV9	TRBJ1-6	CASSVMLRRGDSPLHF	TGTGCCAGCAGCGTAATGCTCAGGAGAGGGGACTCACCCCTCCACTTT
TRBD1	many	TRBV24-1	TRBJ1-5	CATSSQGFNQPQHF	TGTGCCACCAGTTCACAGGGGTTCAATCAGCCCCAGCATTTT
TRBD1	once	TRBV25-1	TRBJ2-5	CASNQGQQETQYF	TGTGCCAGCAACCAGGGACAGCAAGAGACCCAGTACTTC
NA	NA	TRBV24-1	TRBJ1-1	CATSAPTGRAFF	TGTGCCACCAGTGCCCCCACGGGGCGGGCTTTCTTT
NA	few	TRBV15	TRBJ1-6	CATSSRKGNSPLHF	TGTGCCACCAGCAGTCGGAAGGGAAATTCACCCCTCCACTTT
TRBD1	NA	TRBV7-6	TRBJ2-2	CASSLDRGALFF	TGTGCCAGCAGCTTAGACAGGGGTGCGCTGTTTTTT